Listed here is a single T cell receptor beta chain. The antigen is undetermined. The CDR3 length is 16 residues. V shed 0 bases and J 3 bases; nucleotides not matched to a gene: 5. Germline values: CDR1 LNHNV, CDR2 YYDKDF (reference sequence). The record originates from a study of cytomegalovirus exposure and HLA in healthy donors. About the research overall: In a later analysis, it was reported that the approximately 110 validation repertoires had been produced on the same platform as the roughly 700 repertoires belonging to the first cohort. Whole-study findings and limits: For cytomegalovirus status, the classifier reportedly gave diagnoses with high specificity and sensitivity. Among TCR sequences, most were rare, though some public TCRs appeared in many donors. The study put around 180 TCR beta chains on its list as cytomegalovirus-associated.

Sequencing was performed with immunoSEQ multiplex PCR; in TCRdb, only in-frame clones are kept and a portion is missing. The sample consists of approximately 120,000 clones, approximately 89% of them appearing once. The source is a woman between 18 and 29 years old in good health and CMV-seronegative. V gene TRBV15 combines with J gene TRBJ2-1; 7 bases map to TRBD2. The sample comprised PBMCs. CDR3 coding DNA: TGTGCCACCAGCAGAGAGTTGAGCGGGATCTACAATGAGCAGTTCTTC. Translated, it gives CATSRELSGIYNEQFF.